The sequence of this TCR beta chain was determined in a study of a mutant IDH1 vaccine in newly diagnosed glioma. Study information: Vaccines were begun 4-6 weeks after radiotherapy alone, or with temozolomide cycles. Previous care, which was radiotherapy, temozolomide, or both, most often involved both.

CDR1 and CDR2 from the germline V gene are SQVTM and ANQGSEA. The V and J ends lost 6 bases and 3 bases respectively, with 11 bases between them. This CDR3 spans 13 amino acids. Whole-study findings and limits: Among all patients, vaccine-induced immune responses occurred in over 80%.

A remark on this clone: Its target is not known.

Sample time point: week 23, last vaccination. With topical imiquimod, each dose of the vaccine consisted of 300 ug of mutant IDH1 20-mer peptide. Donor tumors were new WHO grade 3 or 4 IDH1-mutant, ATRX-lost astrocytomas. Sequencing was performed with immunoSEQ multiplex PCR; in TCRdb, only in-frame clones are kept and a portion is missing. The sample consists of tens of thousands of clones, roughly 85% of them appearing once. The sequence came from a man aged 25 to 40 with glioma. Some clones in this sample may be carry-over from other donors' samples. The starting material was PBMCs, obtained from a glioma patient whose treatment included an IDH1 peptide vaccine. The chain links TRBV29-1 to TRBJ1-4, with a weak D call TRBD1 (5 bases). The CDR3 here is CSVSGAPNEKLFF. CDR3 coding DNA: TGCAGCGTGTCCGGGGCGCCTAATGAAAAACTGTTTTTT.